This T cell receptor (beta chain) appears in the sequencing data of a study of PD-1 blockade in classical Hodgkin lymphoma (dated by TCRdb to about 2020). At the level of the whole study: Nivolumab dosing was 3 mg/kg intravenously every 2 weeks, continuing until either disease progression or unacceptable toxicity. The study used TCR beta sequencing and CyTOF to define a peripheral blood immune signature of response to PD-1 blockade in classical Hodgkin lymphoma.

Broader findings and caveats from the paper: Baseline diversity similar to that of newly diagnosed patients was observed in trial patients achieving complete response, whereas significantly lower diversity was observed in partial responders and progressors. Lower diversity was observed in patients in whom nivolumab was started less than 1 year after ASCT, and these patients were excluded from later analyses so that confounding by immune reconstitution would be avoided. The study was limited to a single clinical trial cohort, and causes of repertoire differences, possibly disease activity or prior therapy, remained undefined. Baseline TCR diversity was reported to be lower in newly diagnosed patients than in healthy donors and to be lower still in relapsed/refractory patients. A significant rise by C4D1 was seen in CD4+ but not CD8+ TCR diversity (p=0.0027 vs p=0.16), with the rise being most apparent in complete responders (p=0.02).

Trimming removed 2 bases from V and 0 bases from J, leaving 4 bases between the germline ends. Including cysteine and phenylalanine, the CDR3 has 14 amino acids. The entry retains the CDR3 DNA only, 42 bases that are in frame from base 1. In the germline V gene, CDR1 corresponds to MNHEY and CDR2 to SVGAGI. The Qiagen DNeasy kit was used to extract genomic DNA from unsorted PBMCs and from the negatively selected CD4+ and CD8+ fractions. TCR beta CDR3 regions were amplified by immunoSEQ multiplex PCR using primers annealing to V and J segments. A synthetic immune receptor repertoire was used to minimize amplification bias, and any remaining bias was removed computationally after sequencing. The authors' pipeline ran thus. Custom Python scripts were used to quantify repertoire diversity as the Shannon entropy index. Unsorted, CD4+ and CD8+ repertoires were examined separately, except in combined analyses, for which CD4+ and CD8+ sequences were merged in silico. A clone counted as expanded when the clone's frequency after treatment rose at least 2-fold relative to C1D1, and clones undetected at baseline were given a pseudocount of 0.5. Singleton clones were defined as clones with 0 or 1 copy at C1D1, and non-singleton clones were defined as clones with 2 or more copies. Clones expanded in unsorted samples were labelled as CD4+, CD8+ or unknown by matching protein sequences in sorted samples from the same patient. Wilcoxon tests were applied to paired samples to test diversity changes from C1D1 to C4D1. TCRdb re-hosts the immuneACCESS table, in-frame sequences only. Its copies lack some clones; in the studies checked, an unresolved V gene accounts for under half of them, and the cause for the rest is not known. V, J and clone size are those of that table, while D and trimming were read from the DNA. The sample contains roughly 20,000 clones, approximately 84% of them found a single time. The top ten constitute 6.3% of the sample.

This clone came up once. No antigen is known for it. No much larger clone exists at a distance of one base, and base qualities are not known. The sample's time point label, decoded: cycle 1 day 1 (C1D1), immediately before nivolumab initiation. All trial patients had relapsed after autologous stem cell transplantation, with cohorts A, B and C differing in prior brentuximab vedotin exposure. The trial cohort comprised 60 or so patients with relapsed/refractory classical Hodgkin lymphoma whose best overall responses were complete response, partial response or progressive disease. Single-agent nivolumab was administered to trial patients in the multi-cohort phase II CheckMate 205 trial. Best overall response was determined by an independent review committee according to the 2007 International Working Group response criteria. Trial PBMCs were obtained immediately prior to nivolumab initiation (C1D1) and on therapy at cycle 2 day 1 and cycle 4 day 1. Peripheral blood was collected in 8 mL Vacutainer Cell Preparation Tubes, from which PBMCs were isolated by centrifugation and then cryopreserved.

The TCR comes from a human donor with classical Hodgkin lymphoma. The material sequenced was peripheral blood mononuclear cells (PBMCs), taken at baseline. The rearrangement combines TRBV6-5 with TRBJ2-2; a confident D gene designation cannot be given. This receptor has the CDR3 CASSYPANTGELFF. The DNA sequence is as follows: TGTGCCAGCAGTTACCCCGCGAACACCGGGGAGCTGTTTTTT.